Ten or more counts support the clone carrying this T cell receptor (beta chain). TCRdb re-called the PCR reads with MiXCR, one entry per CDR3 protein. The data contain about 15,000 distinct CDR3 sequences, roughly 50% of them seen just once; the ten biggest clones take up around 20%. Germline-derived CDR1 and CDR2 are MDHEN and SYDVKM. The CDR3 loop spans 12 amino acids. The J segment lost 7 bases and the V segment lost 8 bases, leaving 6 bases of the junction unmatched. The source of the sample is a study of tumor-infiltrating lymphocytes in oesophageal squamous cell carcinoma. The chain uses TRBV28 and TRBJ2-7, with TRBD1 identical over 9 bases. This sequence originates from a male donor with esophageal squamous cell carcinoma. Material for sequencing was esophageal tumor tissue. This chain's CDR3 is CASRTGVNEQYF. CDR3 sequence (DNA): TGTGCCAGCCGGACAGGGGTCAATGAGCAGTACTTC.